A single T cell receptor (beta chain) is shown here with its context. Its antigen is not identified. The V and J ends lost 4 bases and 2 bases, in that order; junction bases with no gene match: 4. The CDR3 is 16 residues long. CDR1 ENHRY and CDR2 SYGVKD come from the germline V gene. In making TCR beta libraries, quantitative 5'-RACE with molecular barcodes was used. TCRdb reprocessed the 5' RACE reads via MiXCR and lists one record per CDR3 protein. The data hold around 450,000 distinct CDR3 sequences, with 20% to 30% observed a single time. This record comes from a study of CD8 T cells in ankylosing spondylitis. Study findings and constraints: Reportedly, disease-linked clones are significantly enriched in ankylosing spondylitis patients' matched synovial fluid. The study identified a TCR beta motif of several highly homologous variants that appeared characteristic of ankylosing spondylitis blood.

This clonotype was obtained from a male donor with ankylosing spondylitis. The genes are TRBV10-3 and TRBJ2-1; TRBD2 agrees at 11 bases. Specimen: blood, either unsorted or a sorted T cell fraction (not recorded which). The CDR3 region is CAISGLAGGTYNEQFF. The CDR3 nucleotides are TGTGCCATCAGTGGGCTAGCGGGAGGTACCTACAATGAGCAGTTCTTC.